The 32 T cell receptor beta chains presented below share a single source sample, sequenced in a study of glioma-infiltrating T cells after dendritic cell vaccination. Data came from immunoSEQ multiplex PCR; TCRdb stores just in-frame clones and leaves some out. The top ten hold 15% to 18% of the sample, which has roughly 83,000 clones, about nine tenths seen once. The source was blood, collected before dendritic cell vaccination. The receptors were sampled from a human donor with glioblastoma.

The chain uses TRBV4-1 and TRBJ2-1, with a tentative D call TRBD2 (6 bases). The CDR3 loop spans 16 amino acids. Trimming took 0 bases from V and 9 from J, leaving 18 bases between them. CDR1 is MGHRA and CDR2 is YSYEKL in the germline V gene. CDR3 amino acids: CASSQDRRDGPAEQFF. CDR3 DNA: TGCGCCAGCAGCCAAGATCGGAGGGACGGTCCGGCTGAGCAGTTCTTC.

This clone showed up just once. V and J are TRBV2 and TRBJ2-1; 8 bases map to TRBD2. The J segment lost 7 bases and the V segment lost 1 base, leaving 6 bases of the junction unmatched. CDR3 length: 15 amino acids. CDR1 is SNHLY, CDR2 FYNNEI, per germline. The CDR3 loop reads CASSEVLSGTNEQFF. Here the CDR3 DNA reads TGTGCCAGCAGTGAAGTTCTTAGCGGGACAAATGAGCAGTTCTTC.

The chain employs TRBV7-6 and TRBJ2-7; 15 bases are shared with TRBD2. Germline values: CDR1 SGHVS, CDR2 FNYEAQ. The CDR3 sequence is 15 residues long. The V and J ends lost 4 bases and 7 bases, in that order; junction bases with no gene match: 5. CDR3 DNA: TGTGCCAGCAGCTCCGGACTAGCGGGGGGGCAAGAGCAGTACTTC. Translated: CASSSGLAGGQEQYF.

The chain joins TRBV4-1 to TRBJ2-7, with D possibly matching TRBD2 (6 bases). The germline gives CDR1 MGHRA, CDR2 YSYEKL. The CDR3 contains 14 residues. Trimming removed 4 bases at V and 3 bases at J, with 13 bases between. CDR3 sequence reads: CASSLSLEGYEQYF. The CDR3 coding sequence is TGCGCCAGCAGCCTTTCCCTGGAGGGCTACGAGCAGTACTTC.

This clone was observed once. The gene calls are TRBV30 and TRBJ1-2; D is uncertain. Germline CDR1 and CDR2: GTSNPN and SVGIG (reference sequence). CDR3 length equals 16 residues. Trimming took off 8 bases at V and 5 bases at J, with 27 bases between the two ends. For the CDR3, the DNA is TGTGCCCTGGGTTCCCCCGCCGGCACACCAGGATATGGCTACACCTTC. Translation gives CALGSPAGTPGYGYTF.

CDR3 nucleotides: TGTGCCAGCAGTGCCGACAGGGTCAGTGAAAAACTGTTTTTT. Its translation is CASSADRVSEKLFF. The rearrangement uses TRBV27 and TRBJ1-4, with TRBD1 identical over 7 bases. Germline assignment: CDR1 MNHEY and CDR2 SMNVEV (reference sequence). Unmatched junction bases numbered 7, after V lost 5 bases and J lost 7 bases. The CDR3 consists of 14 residues.

The rearrangement uses TRBV7-2 and TRBJ2-6; a weak D match, TRBD1 (8 bases). The germline gives CDR1 SGHTA, CDR2 FQGNSA. Trimming took off 4 bases at V and 0 bases at J, with 16 bases between the two ends. The CDR3 has 18 amino acids. For the CDR3, the DNA is TGTGCCAGCAGCTCGCGGACAGGGAGGGCCTCTGGGGCCAACGTCCTGACTTTC. This sequence encodes CASSSRTGRASGANVLTF.

As DNA, the CDR3 is TGTGCCAGCAGTCAGACATCGCTGAACACTGAAGCTTTCTTT. Protein sequence: CASSQTSLNTEAFF. J is TRBJ1-1 and V is TRBV28; D is undetermined. The V gene lost 5 bases and the J gene lost 0 bases, with 10 bases spanning the gap. The CDR3 length is 14 residues. Germline V CDR1 and CDR2: MDHEN, SYDVKM.

This rearrangement joins TRBV19 to TRBJ2-3, with D maybe TRBD2 (6 bases). CDR1 is LNHDA and CDR2 is SQIVND in the germline V gene (reference sequence). The V and J ends lost 0 bases and 1 base respectively, with 8 bases between them. This CDR3 comprises 15 residues. As DNA, the CDR3 is TGTGCCAGTAGTATAGAGGAGGGGCGCACAGATACGCAGTATTTT. It translates to CASSIEEGRTDTQYF.

The rearrangement uses TRBV11-3 and TRBJ2-7; no clear D. CDR3 size: 13 residues. Trimming shortened V by 3 bases and J by 6 bases, and 12 bases separated the two germline ends. The germline gives CDR1 SGHNT, CDR2 YENEEA. CDR3 protein: CASSFALDSEQYF. Written as DNA, the CDR3 is TGTGCCAGCAGCTTCGCCCTTGACTCCGAGCAGTACTTC.

The chain couples TRBV19 to TRBJ2-7, with a weak D call TRBD2 (6 bases). Germline V lookup: CDR1 LNHDA, CDR2 SQIVND (reference sequence). Trimming took 4 bases from V and 0 from J, leaving 13 bases between them. This CDR3 is built from 15 residues. Written as DNA, the CDR3 is TGTGCCAGTAGTAGGAGGGGATTAAGCTCCTACGAGCAGTACTTC. This translates into CASSRRGLSSYEQYF. The full variable domain, in which reference TRBV19 and TRBJ2-7 provide the parts outside the CDR3, is DGGITQSPKYLFRKEGQNVTLSCEQNLNHDAMYWYRQDPGQGLRLIYYSQIVNDFQKGDIAEGYSVSREKKESFPLTVTSAQKNPTAFYLCASSRRGLSSYEQYFGPGTRLTVT.

The rearrangement links TRBV28 to TRBJ2-7; TRBD2 aligns across 10 bases. Losses at the gene ends were 2 bases for V and 2 bases for J; bases not matched to a gene: 6. Germline CDR1 and CDR2: MDHEN and SYDVKM. The CDR3 has 16 amino acids. CDR3 protein: CASSLPQGLAPYEQYF. CDR3 nucleotides: TGTGCCAGCAGTTTACCGCAGGGACTAGCGCCCTACGAGCAGTACTTC.

J is TRBJ2-3 and V is TRBV19; TRBD1 aligns across 7 bases. The CDR3 extends over 16 amino acids. Looked up from germline, CDR1 is LNHDA and CDR2 is SQIVND (reference sequence). V dropped 4 bases and J dropped 4; count of bases not matched to a gene: 11. DNA for the CDR3: TGTGCCAGTAGTACCCATCGACAGGGTTCGGCAGATACGCAGTATTTT. Its protein is CASSTHRQGSADTQYF.

V gene TRBV27 combines with J gene TRBJ2-1; TRBD2 matches 8 bases. Trimming cost V 2 bases and J 4 bases; bases outside gene matches: 7. The CDR3 runs to 16 residues. In germline, CDR1 is MNHEY, CDR2 SMNVEV (reference sequence). The CDR3 region has the DNA TGTGCCAGCAGTTTAATAGCGGGGAGACCGTACAATGAGCAGTTCTTC. Its protein is CASSLIAGRPYNEQFF.

V is TRBV5-1 and J is TRBJ2-5, with D maybe TRBD2 (6 bases). Per the germline V gene, CDR1 is SGHRS and CDR2 is YFSETQ. The CDR3 extends over 16 amino acids. The V and J ends lost 0 bases and 2 bases respectively, with 14 bases between them. CDR3 bases: TGCGCCAGCAGCTTGGCTGGGACTGACGGGCAAGAGACCCAGTACTTC. Amino acids: CASSLAGTDGQETQYF.

This chain joins TRBV6-5 and TRBJ1-1; D possibly corresponds to TRBD1 (5 bases). The V end lost 6 bases, the J end lost 4 bases, and 9 bases lay between the germline ends. CDR1 and CDR2 from the germline V gene are MNHEY and SVGAGI. This CDR3 region has 12 residues. CDR3 amino acids: CASRGQGTEAFF. DNA of the CDR3: TGTGCCAGCAGGGGGCAGGGCACTGAAGCTTTCTTT.

This sequence joins TRBV5-1 and TRBJ2-7; D possibly corresponds to TRBD2 (6 bases). There are 14 residues in the CDR3. Trimming pared 4 bases from V and 1 base from J, leaving 12 bases between. CDR1 and CDR2 (germline): SGHRS, YFSETQ. The CDR3 sequence is CASSPPGESYEQYF. The CDR3 DNA reads TGCGCCAGCAGCCCTCCGGGGGAGTCCTACGAGCAGTACTTC.

The chain combines TRBV9 with TRBJ1-2; 12 bases match TRBD1. The V gene end was trimmed by 4 bases and the J gene end by 5 bases; junction bases not matched to a gene: 6. Germline CDR1 and CDR2: SGDLS and YYNGEE. The CDR3 covers 15 residues. The CDR3, as DNA: TGTGCCAGCAGCCCGGGACAGGGGGCGGTTTATGGCTACACCTTC. This translates into CASSPGQGAVYGYTF.

This chain uses TRBV6-5 with TRBJ2-7; unclear D gene. The V and J ends lost 4 bases and 3 bases respectively, with 10 bases between them. This CDR3 has 13 amino acids. Germline values: CDR1 MNHEY, CDR2 SVGAGI. The CDR3: CASSSGRDYEQYF. Here the CDR3 DNA reads TGTGCCAGCAGTTCAGGCAGAGACTACGAGCAGTACTTC.

The chain employs TRBV27 and TRBJ1-6; 7 bases map to TRBD1. Germline-derived CDR1 and CDR2 are MNHEY and SMNVEV (reference sequence). With V trimmed by 8 bases and J by 7 bases, 11 bases remained unmatched. The CDR3 runs 15 residues. CDR3 loop: CASLPGQRANSPLHF. The CDR3 DNA reads as TGTGCCAGCTTACCGGGACAGAGGGCGAATTCACCCCTCCACTTT.

The chain employs TRBV29-1 and TRBJ2-1; D is ambiguous. Germline V lookup: CDR1 SQVTM, CDR2 ANQGSEA. Trimming shortened V by 1 base and J by 10 bases, and 5 bases separated the two germline ends. There are 10 residues in the CDR3. The CDR3 nucleotides are TGCAGCGTTGAAGTCGTGGAGCAGTTCTTC. Translated, it gives CSVEVVEQFF.

This clone was detected once. The CDR3 region is CASNPSTGANYGYTF. The CDR3 region has the DNA TGTGCCAGCAATCCGTCGACAGGGGCAAACTATGGCTACACCTTC. The chain uses TRBV7-2 and TRBJ1-2, with 8 bases matching TRBD1. The CDR3 has 15 amino acids. Germline CDR1 reads SGHTA; CDR2 reads FQGNSA. J was trimmed by 2 bases and V by 7 bases; bases with no gene match: 9.

CDR3 in DNA: TGTGCCAGCAGCTTGTGGGCAGCTAGCAATCAGCCCCAGCATTTT. Amino acids: CASSLWAASNQPQHF. The V gene is TRBV5-6, the J gene TRBJ1-5; D call uncertain. This CDR3 region has 15 residues. Germline CDR1 and CDR2: SGHDT and YYEEEE. Trimming removed 1 base from V and 0 bases from J, with 8 bases in between.

A single count supports this clone. V gene TRBV7-6 combines with J gene TRBJ2-3, with a tentative D call TRBD2 (6 bases). The V and J ends lost 5 bases and 2 bases respectively, with 17 bases between them. CDR1 and CDR2 from the germline V gene are SGHVS and FNYEAQ. The CDR3 is 16 residues long. CDR3 sequence (DNA): TGTGCCAGCAGCCCCTGGGGCGGGGAGACCACAGATACGCAGTATTTT. As protein: CASSPWGGETTDTQYF.

In its sample, this clone was seen once. The rearrangement links TRBV28 to TRBJ2-7; 7 positions match TRBD1. Per germline, CDR1 MDHEN and CDR2 SYDVKM. V lost 3 bases to trimming and J lost 4 bases; unmatched junction nucleotides: 3. The CDR3 loop spans 13 amino acids. The CDR3 sequence: CASSLPGQYEQYF. CDR3 coding DNA: TGTGCCAGCAGTTTGCCGGGACAGTACGAGCAGTACTTC.

The chain recombines TRBV7-9 with TRBJ2-3, with TRBD2 matching 9 bases. The junction had 11 bases not matched to a gene; V was cut back by 4 bases and J by 0 bases. This CDR3 spans 18 amino acids. Germline V gene data show CDR1 as SEHNR and CDR2 as FQNEAQ (reference sequence). The CDR3 spells CASSSGPSGAASTDTQYF. In nucleotides, the CDR3 is TGTGCCAGCAGCTCAGGTCCTAGCGGGGCAGCAAGCACAGATACGCAGTATTTT.

The CDR3: CASSLAVWAGGQETQYF. In nucleotides, the CDR3 is TGTGCCAGCAGCTTGGCGGTGTGGGCAGGGGGACAAGAGACCCAGTACTTC. The rearrangement joins TRBV5-6 to TRBJ2-5; 7 nucleotides match TRBD1. From germline, CDR1 is SGHDT and CDR2 YYEEEE. The CDR3 length is 17 residues. Trimming cost V 0 bases and J 2 bases; bases outside gene matches: 10.

This chain's CDR3 is CASSKGQGAWDTQYF. CDR3 in DNA: TGCGCCAGCAGCAAGGGACAGGGGGCATGGGATACGCAGTATTTT. The chain recombines TRBV5-1 with TRBJ2-3; 12 nucleotides align to TRBD1. The CDR3 contains 15 residues. Germline lookup yields CDR1 SGHRS and CDR2 YFSETQ. After removal of 4 bases from V and 6 bases from J, the junction contained 6 bases not matched to a gene.

This chain connects TRBV30 to TRBJ2-6, with a tentative D call TRBD1 (5 bases). Trimming cost V 0 bases and J 4 bases, with 13 bases left between them. This CDR3 has 16 amino acids. Germline loops: CDR1 GTSNPN, CDR2 SVGIG (reference sequence). CDR3 loop: CAWSVPDISGANVLTF. The CDR3 nucleotides read TGTGCCTGGAGTGTACCGGACATATCCGGGGCCAACGTCCTGACTTTC.

V is TRBV13 and J is TRBJ2-3; 9 nucleotides line up with TRBD2. Losses at the gene ends were 2 bases for V and 2 bases for J; bases not matched to a gene: 8. The CDR3 extends over 17 amino acids. Germline lookup yields CDR1 PRHDT and CDR2 FYEKMQ (reference sequence). CDR3 nucleotides: TGTGCCAGCAGCTTAACTCGGCGGGGGGGGACCACAGATACGCAGTATTTT. Its protein is CASSLTRRGGTTDTQYF.

The rearrangement uses TRBV7-3 and TRBJ2-1, with 8 positions matching TRBD1. The CDR3 is made up of 15 amino acids. Germline CDR1 SGHTA, CDR2 FQGTGA. Germline trimming cut 1 base from V and 5 bases from J; bases unmatched to any gene: 4. The CDR3 here is CASSLIQGGNNEQFF. The CDR3 region has the DNA TGTGCCAGCAGCTTAATACAGGGGGGAAACAATGAGCAGTTCTTC.

The CDR3 sequence: CASNTRRTGGPYEQYF. For the CDR3, the DNA is TGTGCCAGCAACACCCGTCGTACAGGGGGCCCCTACGAGCAGTACTTC. The chain combines TRBV5-6 with TRBJ2-7; 9 positions match TRBD1. CDR1 is SGHDT, CDR2 YYEEEE, per germline. The CDR3 is 16 residues long. The ends lost 6 bases at V and 2 bases at J; junction bases unmatched: 12.